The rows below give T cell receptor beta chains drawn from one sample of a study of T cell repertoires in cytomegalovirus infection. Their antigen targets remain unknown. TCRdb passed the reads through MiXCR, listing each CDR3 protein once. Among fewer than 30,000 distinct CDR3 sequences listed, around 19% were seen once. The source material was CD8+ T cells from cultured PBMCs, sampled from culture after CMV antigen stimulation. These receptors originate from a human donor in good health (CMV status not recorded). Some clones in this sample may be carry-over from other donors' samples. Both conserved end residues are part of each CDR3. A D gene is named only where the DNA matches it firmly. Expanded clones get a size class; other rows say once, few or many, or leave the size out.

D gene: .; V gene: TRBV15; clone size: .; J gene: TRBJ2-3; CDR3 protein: CATSSDMTGILDTQYF; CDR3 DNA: TGTGCCACCAGCAGTGACATGACAGGAATTCTGGATACGCAGTATTTT
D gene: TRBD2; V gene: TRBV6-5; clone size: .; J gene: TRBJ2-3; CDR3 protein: CASSYRRGSDTQYF; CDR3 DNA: TGTGCCAGCAGTTACCGGCGGGGGTCAGATACGCAGTATTTT
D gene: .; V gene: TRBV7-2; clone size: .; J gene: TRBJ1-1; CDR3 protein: CASSLVGKEAFF; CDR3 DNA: TGTGCCAGCAGCTTAGTCGGCAAGGAGGCTTTCTTT
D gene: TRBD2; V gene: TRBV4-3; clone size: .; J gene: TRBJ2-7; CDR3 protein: CASSQGYASGYEQYF; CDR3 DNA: TGCGCCAGCAGCCAAGGATATGCTAGCGGGTACGAGCAGTACTTC
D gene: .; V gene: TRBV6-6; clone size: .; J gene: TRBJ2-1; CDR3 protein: CASSYSDRYNEQFF; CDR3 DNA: TGTGCCAGCAGTTACTCCGACAGGTACAATGAGCAGTTCTTC
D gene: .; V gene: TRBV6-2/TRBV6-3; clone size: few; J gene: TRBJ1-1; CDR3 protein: CASDSEAFF; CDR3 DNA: TGTGCCAGCGACAGTGAAGCTTTCTTT
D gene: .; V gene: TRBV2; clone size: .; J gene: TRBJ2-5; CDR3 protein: CASEDGHQETQYF; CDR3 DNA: TGTGCCAGCGAGGATGGACATCAAGAGACCCAGTACTTC
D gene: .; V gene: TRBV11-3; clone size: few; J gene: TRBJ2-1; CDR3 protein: CASSLARGGGEQFF; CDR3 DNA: TGTGCCAGCAGCTTAGCCCGGGGAGGAGGTGAGCAGTTCTTC
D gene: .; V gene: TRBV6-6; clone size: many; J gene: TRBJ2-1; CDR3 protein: CASSRPRNEQFF; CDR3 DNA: TGTGCCAGCAGCCGCCCTAGAAATGAGCAGTTCTTC
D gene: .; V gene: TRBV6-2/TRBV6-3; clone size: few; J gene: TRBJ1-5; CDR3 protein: CASNQGNSNQPQHF; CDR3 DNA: TGTGCCAGCAACCAGGGTAATAGCAATCAGCCCCAGCATTTT
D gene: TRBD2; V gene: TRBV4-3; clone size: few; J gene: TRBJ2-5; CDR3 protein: CASSQLAGGGGETQYF; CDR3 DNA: TGCGCCAGCAGCCAGCTAGCGGGGGGCGGGGGAGAGACCCAGTACTTC
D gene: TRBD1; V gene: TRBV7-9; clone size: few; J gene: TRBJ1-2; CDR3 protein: CASSLIRQGHGYTF; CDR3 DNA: TGTGCCAGCAGCTTAATTAGACAGGGCCATGGCTACACCTTC
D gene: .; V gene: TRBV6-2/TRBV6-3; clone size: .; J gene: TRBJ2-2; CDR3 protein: CASSYTTGEGVNTGELFF; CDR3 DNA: TGTGCCAGCAGTTACACGACAGGGGAGGGCGTAAACACCGGGGAGCTGTTTTTT
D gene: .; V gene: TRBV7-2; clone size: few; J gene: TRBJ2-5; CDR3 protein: CASSSPGGLETQYF; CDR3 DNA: TGTGCCAGCAGCTCCCCAGGGGGGCTAGAGACCCAGTACTTC
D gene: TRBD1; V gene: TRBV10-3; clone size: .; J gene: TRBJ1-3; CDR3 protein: CAIRDRGRRNTIYF; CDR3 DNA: TGTGCCATCAGGGACAGGGGGAGAAGAAACACCATATATTTT
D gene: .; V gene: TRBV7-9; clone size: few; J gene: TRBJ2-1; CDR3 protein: CASSLLISNGHNEQFF; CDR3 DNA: TGTGCCAGCAGCTTACTCATCTCTAACGGCCACAATGAGCAGTTCTTC
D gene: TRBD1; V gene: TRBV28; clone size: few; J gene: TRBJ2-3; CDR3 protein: CASSLGTESLTDTQYF; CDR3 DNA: TGTGCCAGCAGTCTTGGGACAGAGAGTCTCACAGATACGCAGTATTTT
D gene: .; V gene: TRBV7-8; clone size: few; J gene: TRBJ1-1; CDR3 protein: CASSLTLGAVDTEAFF; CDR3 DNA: TGTGCCAGCAGCTTAACTCTGGGAGCAGTAGACACTGAAGCTTTCTTT
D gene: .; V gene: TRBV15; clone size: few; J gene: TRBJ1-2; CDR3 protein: CATSRDEIAVSSPEGGYTF; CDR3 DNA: TGTGCCACCAGCAGAGATGAGATAGCGGTTAGCTCCCCCGAGGGTGGCTACACCTTC
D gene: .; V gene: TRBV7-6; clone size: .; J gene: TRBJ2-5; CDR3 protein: CASSLNRQETQYF; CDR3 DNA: TGTGCCAGCAGCCTAAACAGGCAAGAGACCCAGTACTTC
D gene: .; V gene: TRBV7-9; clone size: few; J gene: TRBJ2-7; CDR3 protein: CASSGPRTLGRGPSYEQYF; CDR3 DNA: TGTGCCAGCAGCGGACCCCGGACATTGGGTCGCGGCCCAAGCTATGAGCAGTACTTC
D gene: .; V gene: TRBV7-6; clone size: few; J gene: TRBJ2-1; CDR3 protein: CASSSNLQEYNEQFF; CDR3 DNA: TGTGCCAGCAGCTCCAACCTACAGGAATACAATGAGCAGTTCTTC
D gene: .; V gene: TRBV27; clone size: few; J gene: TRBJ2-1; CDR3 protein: CASSGPGLFTFF; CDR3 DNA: TGTGCCAGCAGCGGTCCGGGACTTTTTACGTTCTTC
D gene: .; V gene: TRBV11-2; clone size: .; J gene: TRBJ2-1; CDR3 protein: CASSLDRGSIYNEQFF; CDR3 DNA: TGTGCCAGCAGCTTAGACAGGGGATCGATTTACAATGAGCAGTTCTTC
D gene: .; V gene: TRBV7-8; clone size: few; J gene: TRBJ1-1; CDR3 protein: CASSPRDVGWGTEAFF; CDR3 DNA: TGTGCCAGCAGTCCGAGGGACGTGGGGTGGGGCACTGAAGCTTTCTTT
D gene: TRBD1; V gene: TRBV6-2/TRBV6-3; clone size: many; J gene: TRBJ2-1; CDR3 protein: CASSRTGTGGWNEQFF; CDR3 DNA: TGTGCCAGCAGTCGTACCGGGACAGGGGGCTGGAATGAGCAGTTCTTC
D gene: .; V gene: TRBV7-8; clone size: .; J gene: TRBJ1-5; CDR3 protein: CASSRLKGRVDQPQHF; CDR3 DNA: TGTGCCAGCAGCCGACTCAAAGGACGGGTTGATCAGCCCCAGCATTTT
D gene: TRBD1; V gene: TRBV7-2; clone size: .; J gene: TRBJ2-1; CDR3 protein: CASSLDRDYYNEQFF; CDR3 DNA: TGTGCCAGCAGCCTAGACAGGGATTACTACAATGAGCAGTTCTTC
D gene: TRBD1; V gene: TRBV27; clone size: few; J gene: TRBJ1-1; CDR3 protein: CASSLMPTGGTEAFF; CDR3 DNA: TGTGCCAGCAGTCTAATGCCGACAGGGGGCACTGAAGCTTTCTTT
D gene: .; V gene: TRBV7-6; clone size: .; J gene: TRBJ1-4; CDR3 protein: CASSPGSGGYEKLFF; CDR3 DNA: TGTGCCAGCAGCCCAGGGTCCGGGGGTTACGAAAAACTGTTTTTT
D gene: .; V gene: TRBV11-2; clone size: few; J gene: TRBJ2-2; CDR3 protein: CASSPATGELFF; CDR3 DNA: TGTGCCAGCAGCCCGGCCACCGGGGAGCTGTTTTTT
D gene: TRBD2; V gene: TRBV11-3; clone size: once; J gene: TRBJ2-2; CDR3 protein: CASSLAGRGGELFF; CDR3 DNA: TGTGCCAGCAGCTTAGCTGGGAGGGGCGGGGAGCTGTTTTTT
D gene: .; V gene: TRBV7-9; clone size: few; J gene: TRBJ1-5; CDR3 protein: CASSSQGNQPQHF; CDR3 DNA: TGTGCCAGCAGCTCACAGGGAAATCAGCCCCAGCATTTT
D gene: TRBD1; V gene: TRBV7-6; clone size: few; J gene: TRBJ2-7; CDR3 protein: CASSPGQGRKAYEQYF; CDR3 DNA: TGTGCCAGCAGCCCCGGACAGGGGAGAAAAGCCTACGAGCAGTACTTC